Only a few counts were recorded for the clone carrying this T cell receptor beta chain. No antigen is known for it. The germline V gene encodes CDR1 MGHRA and CDR2 YSYEKL. V lost 2 bases, J lost 5 bases, and 15 bases lay in between. This CDR3 region has 16 residues. 5'RACE, which relied on constant-segment primers, yielded TCR alpha and TCR beta cDNA libraries carrying sample barcodes and UMIs. TCRdb itself ran the 5' RACE reads through MiXCR, one entry per CDR3 protein. Of 100,000 to 150,000 distinct CDR3 sequences listed, around 15% were seen once; the top ten hold 4.5% to 5.5%. The sample originates from a study of T-cell memory formation after mild COVID-19. Study results and caveats: CD8+ contracting clones occupied EMRA, while CD4+ ones occupied mainly CM and EM. There was no confirmation that second-wave clones peaking on day 37 were SARS-CoV-2 specific. Some clones that responded turned up in pre-infection memory, which suggests that cross-reactive memory joined in.

Input material: PBMCs or a T cell subset sorted from them (not recorded which). This chain connects TRBV4-1 to TRBJ1-4; no clear D gene. This receptor was taken from a man between 18 and 29 years old who had mild COVID-19 (a few samples of this study predate the infection). Cell type and time point are not known. CDR3 region: CASSQPMTTRNEKLFF. Written as DNA, the CDR3 is TGCGCCAGCAGCCAACCTATGACGACCAGGAATGAAAAACTGTTTTTT.